This T cell receptor (beta chain) was found in a study of beta chain features in type 1 diabetes. Germline values: CDR1 SEHNR, CDR2 FQNEAQ (reference sequence). This CDR3 spans 15 amino acids. V shed 5 bases and J shed 4 bases, with 16 bases lying between them. This clone has a single count. Expressed TCRB transcripts were sequenced, since all the RNA that had been isolated was reverse transcribed. Using immunoSEQ multiplex PCR, the repertoire was profiled, and TCRdb retains in-frame clones only, with some absent. The sample yields 220,000 or so clones, 68% seen once. The clonotype was recovered from a man aged 25 to 40 in good health. J is TRBJ2-3 and V is TRBV7-9; D possibly matches TRBD1 or TRBD2 (5 bases each). Material: naive CD4+ T cells from blood. CDR3 sequence reads: CASSPWVGTADTQYF. CDR3 bases: TGTGCCAGCAGCCCCTGGGTGGGGACGGCAGATACGCAGTATTTT.